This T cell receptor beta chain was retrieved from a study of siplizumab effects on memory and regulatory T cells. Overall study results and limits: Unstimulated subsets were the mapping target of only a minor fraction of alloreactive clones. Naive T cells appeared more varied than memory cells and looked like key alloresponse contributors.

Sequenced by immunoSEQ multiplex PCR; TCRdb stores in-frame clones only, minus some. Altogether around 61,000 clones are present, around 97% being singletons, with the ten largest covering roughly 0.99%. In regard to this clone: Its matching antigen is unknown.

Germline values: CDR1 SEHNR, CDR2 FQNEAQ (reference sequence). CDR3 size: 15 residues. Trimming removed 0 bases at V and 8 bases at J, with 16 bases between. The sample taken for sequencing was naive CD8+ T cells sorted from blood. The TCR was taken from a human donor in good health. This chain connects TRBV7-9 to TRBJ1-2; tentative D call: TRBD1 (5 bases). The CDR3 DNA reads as TGTGCCAGCAGCTTAGCTTCGCCTGGGGGTTGGGGCTACACCTTC. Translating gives CASSLASPGGWGYTF.